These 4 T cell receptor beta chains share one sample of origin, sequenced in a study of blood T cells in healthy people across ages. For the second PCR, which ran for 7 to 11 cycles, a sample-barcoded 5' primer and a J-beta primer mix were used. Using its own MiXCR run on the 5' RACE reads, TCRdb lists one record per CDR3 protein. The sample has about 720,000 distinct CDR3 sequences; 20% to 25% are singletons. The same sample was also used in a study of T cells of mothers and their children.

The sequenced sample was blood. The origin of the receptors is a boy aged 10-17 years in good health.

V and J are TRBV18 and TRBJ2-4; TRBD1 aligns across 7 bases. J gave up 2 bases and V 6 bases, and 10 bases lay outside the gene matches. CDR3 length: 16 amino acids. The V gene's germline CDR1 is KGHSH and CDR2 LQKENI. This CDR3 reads CASSQETGTSKNIQYF. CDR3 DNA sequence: TGTGCCAGCTCCCAAGAGACAGGGACATCCAAAAACATTCAGTACTTC.

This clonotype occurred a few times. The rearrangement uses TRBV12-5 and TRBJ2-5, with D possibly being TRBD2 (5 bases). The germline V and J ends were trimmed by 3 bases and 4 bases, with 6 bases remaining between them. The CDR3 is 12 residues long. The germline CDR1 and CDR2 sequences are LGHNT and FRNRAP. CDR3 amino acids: CASGFEGETQYF. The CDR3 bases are TGTGCTAGTGGTTTTGAGGGAGAGACCCAGTACTTC.

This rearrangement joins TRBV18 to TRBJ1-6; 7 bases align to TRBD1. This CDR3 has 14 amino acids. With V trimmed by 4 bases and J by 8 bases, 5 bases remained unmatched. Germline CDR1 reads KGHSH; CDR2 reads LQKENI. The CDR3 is CASSLGTAYSPLHF. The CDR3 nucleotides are TGTGCCAGCTCACTCGGGACAGCCTATTCACCCCTCCACTTT.

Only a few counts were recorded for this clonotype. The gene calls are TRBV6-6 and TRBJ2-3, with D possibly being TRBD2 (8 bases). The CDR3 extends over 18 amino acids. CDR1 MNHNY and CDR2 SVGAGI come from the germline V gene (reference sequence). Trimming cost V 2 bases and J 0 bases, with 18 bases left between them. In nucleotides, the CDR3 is TGTGCCAGCAGTTACGGAGCGGGAGAGGGGGCGAGCACAGATACGCAGTATTTT. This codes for CASSYGAGEGASTDTQYF.